The 10 T cell receptor beta chains below come from one sample, sequenced in a study of blood T cells in healthy people across ages. Sample-barcoded 5' priming and a J-beta primer mix drove a second PCR of about 6 to 12 cycles. TCRdb independently ran MiXCR on the 5' RACE reads; one entry per CDR3 protein. The sample lists fewer than 700,000 distinct CDR3 sequences, about 45% occurring once. Sequenced: blood. All receptors come from a man aged 80 or over in good health.

The chain couples TRBV20-1 to TRBJ2-7, with 7 bases fitting TRBD2. CDR3 length equals 16 residues. Looked up from germline, CDR1 is DFQATT and CDR2 is SNEGSKA (reference sequence). CDR3 DNA: TGCGGCGGAGAGGACCTCGGACTAGGAGGGAGTCGGGAGCAGTACTTC. Its translation is CGGEDLGLGGSREQYF.

V is TRBV28 and J is TRBJ2-1; TRBD2 aligns across 10 bases. The V segment lost 6 bases and the J segment 6 bases; nucleotides outside the gene matches: 11. There are 16 residues in the CDR3. The germline V gene has CDR1 MDHEN and CDR2 SYDVKM. The CDR3 bases are TGTGCCAGCAGCCCACCTACTAGCGGGATTGTCAATGAGCAGTTCTTC. This codes for CASSPPTSGIVNEQFF.

This clonotype was counted a few times. The CDR3 reads CAIPGDSRNQPQHF. The CDR3 DNA is TGTGCTATTCCCGGGGACAGCCGCAATCAGCCCCAGCATTTT. The chain combines TRBV24-1 with TRBJ1-5, with 7 bases that match TRBD1. Germline assignment: CDR1 KGHDR and CDR2 SFDVKD. This CDR3 has 14 amino acids.

This chain's CDR3 is CASSQVWDRGLKNTEAFF. In DNA, the CDR3 is TGCGCCAGCAGCCAAGTTTGGGACAGGGGACTAAAGAACACTGAAGCTTTCTTT. The V call is TRBV4-3, the J call TRBJ1-1; the match to TRBD1 covers 10 bases. Germline CDR1 reads LGHNA; CDR2 reads YSLEER. There are 18 residues in the CDR3. J gave up 1 base and V 1 base, and 9 bases lay outside the gene matches.

The J gene is TRBJ2-1, the V gene TRBV12-3 or TRBV12-4; the match to TRBD2 covers 15 bases. V was clipped by 6 bases and J by 6 bases; unmatched bases: 12. The CDR3 spans 18 residues. The CDR3 here is CASSITLGLAGGRNEQFF. In DNA, the CDR3 is TGTGCCAGCAGCATAACGTTGGGACTAGCGGGAGGTCGCAATGAGCAGTTCTTC.

This sequence joins TRBV11-2 and TRBJ2-1, with 10 bases identical to TRBD2. Germline V gene lookup returns CDR1 SGHAT and CDR2 FQNNGV. V lost 3 bases, J lost 5 bases, and 4 bases stayed unmatched. This CDR3 comprises 15 residues. CDR3 nucleotide sequence: TGTGCCAGCAGCTTCACTAGCGGGGTCGACAATGAGCAGTTCTTC. Residues: CASSFTSGVDNEQFF.

The chain recombines TRBV4-3 with TRBJ2-1; D is ambiguous. Germline V gives CDR1 LGHNA, CDR2 YSLEER. The V end lost 1 base, the J end lost 0 bases, and 7 bases lay between the germline ends. This CDR3 contains 15 residues. DNA of the CDR3: TGCGCCAGCAGCCAAGTCTGGTCCTCCTACAATGAGCAGTTCTTC. Its protein is CASSQVWSSYNEQFF.

The J gene is TRBJ2-4, the V gene TRBV7-2; 15 bases agree with TRBD2. The CDR3 contains 16 residues. Germline V gene data show CDR1 as SGHTA and CDR2 as FQGNSA. V shed 5 bases, J shed 7 bases, and the junction held 6 bases outside the gene matches. The CDR3 sequence: CASSPPGLAGGNIQYF. The CDR3 DNA follows: TGTGCCAGCAGCCCGCCTGGACTAGCGGGGGGGAACATTCAGTACTTC.

V gene TRBV20-1 combines with J gene TRBJ2-5; TRBD1 matches at 8 bases. The CDR3 runs to 13 residues. The germline gives CDR1 DFQATT, CDR2 SNEGSKA (reference sequence). The CDR3 loop reads CSGTGTGRWAQYF. CDR3 nucleotide sequence: TGCAGCGGGACCGGGACAGGAAGATGGGCCCAGTACTTC.

The V gene is TRBV5-1, the J gene TRBJ1-2; 9 nucleotides match TRBD1. V gave up 4 bases and J gave up 4 bases; unmatched junction bases: 8. The CDR3 extends over 15 amino acids. Per germline, CDR1 SGHRS and CDR2 YFSETQ. CDR3 DNA: TGCGCCAGCAGCACCGGACAGGGGAACCCCTATGGCTACACCTTC. It yields the protein CASSTGQGNPYGYTF.